Below, 6 T cell receptor beta chains from the same sample are listed, as sequenced in a study of neoadjuvant nivolumab and ipilimumab in lung cancer. The assay was immunoSEQ multiplex PCR, and TCRdb's table has in-frame clones only and misses some. The sample yields roughly 30,000 clones, around 80% seen once. This specimen was peripheral blood, taken before neoadjuvant nivolumab, alone or with ipilimumab. These receptor sequences come from an adult with non-small cell lung cancer.

The rearrangement links TRBV5-1 to TRBJ2-3; no definite D call. The V gene's germline CDR1 is SGHRS and CDR2 YFSETQ. V dropped 1 base and J dropped 3 bases, with 3 bases sitting between them. This CDR3 has 12 residues. CDR3 sequence reads: CASSLPTDTQYF. The CDR3 bases are TGCGCCAGCAGCTTGCCTACAGATACGCAGTATTTT.

This clone was observed a handful of times. The chain joins TRBV5-1 to TRBJ1-2, with TRBD1 as a possible D gene (5 bases). From germline, CDR1 is SGHRS and CDR2 YFSETQ. This CDR3 comprises 12 residues. Trimming pared 4 bases from V and 8 bases from J, leaving 12 bases between. This chain's CDR3 is CASSEGLGGYTF. In DNA, the CDR3 is TGCGCCAGCAGCGAGGGGCTTGGGGGCTACACCTTC.

The CDR3 region has the DNA TGTGCCAGCAGTCCAGACTTAAGCGGGGGGCGGGATACGCAGTATTTT. It codes for CASSPDLSGGRDTQYF. This chain links TRBV2 with TRBJ2-3; 9 positions agree with TRBD2. From germline, CDR1 is SNHLY and CDR2 FYNNEI. The CDR3 covers 16 residues. V lost 5 bases, J lost 6 bases, and 12 bases stayed unmatched.

The chain carries TRBV6-6 and TRBJ1-3, with a possible D match to TRBD1 (6 bases). The CDR3 consists of 15 residues. Germline values: CDR1 MNHNY, CDR2 SVGAGI (reference sequence). Between the trimmed V and J ends, which lost 2 bases and 4 bases, there was a span of 12 bases. CDR3 amino acids: CASSYPGTTGNTIYF. The DNA for the CDR3 is TGTGCCAGCAGTTACCCCGGGACAACGGGAAACACCATATATTTT.

This chain uses TRBV7-2 with TRBJ1-3; TRBD1 might be the D (5 bases). Trimming pared 1 base from V and 0 bases from J, leaving 10 bases between. The CDR3 covers 16 residues. The V gene's germline CDR1 is SGHTA and CDR2 FQGNSA. CDR3 loop: CASSLVTVPSGNTIYF. The CDR3 bases are TGTGCCAGCAGCTTAGTGACAGTTCCCTCTGGAAACACCATATATTTT.

The gene calls are TRBV5-1 and TRBJ2-1, with D possibly being TRBD2 (5 bases). Germline V gives CDR1 SGHRS, CDR2 YFSETQ. V dropped 4 bases and J dropped 5 bases, with 16 bases sitting between them. CDR3 size: 15 residues. The CDR3 loop reads CASSVEVGLNNEQFF. The CDR3 DNA reads TGCGCCAGCAGCGTGGAGGTGGGTCTCAACAATGAGCAGTTCTTC. The full variable domain, its missing parts supplied by reference TRBV5-1 and TRBJ2-1, is KAGVTQTPRYLIKTRGQQVTLSCSPISGHRSVSWYQQTPGQGLQFLFEYFSETQRNKGNFPGRFSGRQFSNSRSEMNVSTLELGDSALYLCASSVEVGLNNEQFFGPGTRLTVL.